This T cell receptor beta chain was identified in a study of cytomegalovirus exposure and HLA in healthy donors. Study observations and caveats: Later analysis revealed greater clonal expansion in HLA-associated TCR beta chains than in equally common others. Later analysis showed most CMV-associated TCR beta chains appearing HLA-restricted. TCR beta sequences numbering fewer than 20,000 were associated with HLA alleles at 0.05 false discovery rate in a later analysis.

In regard to this clone: Its matching antigen is unknown.

The PCR employed 60 Vbeta primers together with 13 Jbeta primers. Produced via immunoSEQ multiplex PCR; TCRdb's table is partial and in-frame only. The table shows around 100,000 clones, with roughly a tenth occurring only once. The CDR3 has 15 residues. CDR1 and CDR2 from the germline V gene are SGHNT and YYREEE (reference sequence). Trimming took 3 bases from V and 0 from J, leaving 11 bases between them. The sequenced sample consisted of PBMCs. The V call is TRBV5-4, the J call TRBJ2-3, with a tentative D call TRBD2 (6 bases). This sequence originates from a man aged 35-49 years in good health and CMV-seropositive. CDR3 DNA sequence: TGTGCCAGCAGCTCCATCGGGACTAGCACAGATACGCAGTATTTT. Its protein is CASSSIGTSTDTQYF.